This T cell receptor (beta chain) is from a study of cytomegalovirus exposure and HLA in healthy donors. Study summary: HLA-typed donors were the source of tens of millions of unique TCRs, which an early data release held. Study-level findings and limits: There were reportedly fewer N-insertions in an Asian-associated ancestry cluster than the approximately 670-donor mean, in a later analysis. A later analysis linked a missense DCLRE1C variant to TCR beta V- and J-gene trimming. Several of the most significant clusters appeared linked to common viral pathogens, based on a later analysis.

As to this clone: Its antigen is unknown.

The CDR3 spans 20 residues. The germline V and J ends were trimmed by 8 bases and 1 base, with 33 bases remaining between them. CDR1 SGHNT and CDR2 YYREEE come from the germline V gene (reference sequence). PCR was performed using 60 Vbeta and 13 Jbeta primers. Measured with immunoSEQ multiplex PCR; TCRdb has only the in-frame clones, and not every one. This sample carries fewer than 250,000 clones, around 86% of them seen once, and the ten largest clones take roughly a tenth. Sequenced input: PBMCs. The gene calls are TRBV5-4 and TRBJ1-2, with D possibly matching TRBD1 (5 bases). The clonotype originates from a woman in her fifties or sixties in good health and CMV-seropositive. CDR3 sequence: CASKPRQPITPLAHNYGYTF. The CDR3 coding sequence is TGTGCCAGTAAACCCCGACAGCCTATAACTCCCCTGGCCCATAACTATGGCTACACCTTC.